The present entry profiles one T cell receptor beta chain with its context. It lacks a known antigen. No base-level quality is on record; no much larger clone is a single base apart. The data stem from a study of blood T cell repertoires in COVID-19 (dated by TCRdb to between 2020 and 2021). About the study as a whole: Samples covering the acute and convalescent phases of COVID-19 were provided by collaborators in the United States, Italy and Spain. Where HLA class I and class II types were available, the types were taken from metadata supplied by the sample provider, not from assay-based typing. The sample metadata nearly always contained a de-identified subject ID, COVID-19 status, age in years and sex. The material from the prospective study consisted of cDNA or gDNA derived from T cells, B-cell-depleted T cells, or PBMCs. Deeply sampled blood TCRbeta repertoires from subjects exposed to, actively infected with, or recovered from COVID-19 were included in the dataset. A freely available public database, intended as a resource for researchers studying the immune response to SARS-CoV-2, is where the repertoires were released. The samples were drawn from the first 160 participants of the ongoing ImmuneRACE study and from 1,254 subjects provided by 6 global collaborators.

Sequences LGHNT (CDR1) and FRNRAP (CDR2) are obtained from the germline V gene. Inclusive of the bounding cysteine and phenylalanine, the CDR3 is 17 residues long. Only the CDR3 region is kept as DNA, spanning 51 bases read in frame from base 1. The V end loses 7 bases and the J end loses 0 bases, and a stretch of 19 bases separates them. TCRbeta CDR3 regions were amplified from genomic DNA using the immunoSEQ Assay, a bias-controlled multiplex PCR. On the study's bioinformatics: The number of nucleated cells in each sample was estimated by amplification of reference gene primers within the assay. To quantify the absolute abundance of each unique TCRbeta CDR3 rearrangement, sequence reads were collapsed and filtered. Productive Simpson clonality was computed per sample as the square root of Simpson's diversity index over productive rearrangements. TCRdb obtained this table from immuneACCESS and retained in-frame rearrangements with V and J assigned. These tables miss some clones; where compared with another copy, unresolved V genes account for less than half of the shortfall, and the remainder is unexplained. V and J calls and clone size are given by that table; D and trimming were obtained from the DNA. The sample table holds more than 150,000 clones, of which 94% were seen once. The ten largest account for 0.7% to 0.8% of the sample.

The study at large found these results: Clinical and demographic metadata were provided uncurated, with the amount varying by source and participant.

At one collaborating source in Seattle, patients were enrolled during active infection and were followed longitudinally through the course of disease. Whole blood was collected in K2EDTA tubes by collaborating institutions according to the institutions' own protocols. For TCRbeta analysis, collaborator samples were shipped as frozen whole blood, as isolated PBMCs, or as DNA extracted from either sample type. Input material: peripheral blood. The receptor's source is a man aged 25 to 40 with COVID-19, enrolled during active disease. This receptor chain uses TRBV12-5 and TRBJ1-5; TRBD1 is a possible D gene, resting on 6 matching bases. The DNA is TGTGCTAGTGCCATGGTACCAGGGGACCTTAGCAATCAGCCCCAGCATTTT. It codes for CASAMVPGDLSNQPQHF.